The 29 T cell receptor beta chains below all came from one sample that was sequenced in a study of spatial heterogeneity in lung cancer. MiXCR was run by TCRdb on the 5' RACE reads, yielding one entry per CDR3 protein. Among about 80,000 distinct CDR3 sequences listed, approximately 18% were seen once. Time point described: sample taken at primary tumor resection. The input material, whole RNA from tumor, nontumor lung or frozen PBMC, was sequenced unsorted. The sequencing here drew on PBMCs, taken at surgery. These receptors were obtained from a male donor with early-stage non-small cell lung cancer.

V is TRBV6-5 and J is TRBJ2-7; D tentatively reads TRBD1 or TRBD2 (5 bases each). There are 16 residues in the CDR3. The V end was cut by 5 bases, the J end by 0 bases, with 17 bases between. From germline, CDR1 is MNHEY and CDR2 SVGAGI. The chain's CDR3 is CASSGGLARSSYEQYF. CDR3 sequence (DNA): TGTGCCAGCAGTGGGGGATTAGCGAGGAGCTCCTACGAGCAGTACTTC.

In this sample, this clonotype turned up many times. The chain has TRBV29-1 and TRBJ2-7; 15 bases align to TRBD2. CDR3 size: 16 residues. After removal of 5 bases from V and 1 base from J, the junction contained 6 bases not matched to a gene. CDR1 is SQVTM, CDR2 ANQGSEA, per germline. In DNA, the CDR3 is TGCAGCGTTAACGGACTAGCGGGAGGGAAGTCCTACGAGCAGTACTTC. This sequence encodes CSVNGLAGGKSYEQYF.

This clonotype was counted a few times. The V gene is TRBV27, the J gene TRBJ2-2; D call uncertain. The length of the CDR3 is 14 residues. The V end was cut by 3 bases, the J end by 4 bases, with 9 bases between. The germline V gene encodes CDR1 MNHEY and CDR2 SMNVEV (reference sequence). Here the CDR3 DNA reads TGTGCCAGCAGTTTCTTGGGTGGCACCGGGGAGCTGTTTTTT. This sequence encodes CASSFLGGTGELFF.

Only a few counts were recorded for this clonotype. The genes are TRBV7-6 and TRBJ2-3, with D hard to call. V was pared by 3 bases and J by 0 bases, with 4 bases between. There are 13 residues in the CDR3. Germline V gene data show CDR1 as SGHVS and CDR2 as FNYEAQ. The CDR3 DNA reads TGTGCCAGCAGCTTTCAAAGCACAGATACGCAGTATTTT. This sequence encodes CASSFQSTDTQYF. Complete variable domain (other parts from reference TRBV7-6 and TRBJ2-3): GAGVSQSPRYKVTKRGQDVALRCDPISGHVSLYWYRQALGQGPEFLTYFNYEAQQDKSGLPNDRFSAERPEGSISTLTIQRTEQRDSAMYRCASSFQSTDTQYFGPGTRLTVL.

This clonotype was observed at least ten times. V usage is TRBV20-1 and J usage is TRBJ2-1; no clear D gene. Trimming shortened V by 0 bases and J by 2 bases, and 11 bases separated the two germline ends. This CDR3 has 15 amino acids. Germline-derived CDR1 and CDR2 are DFQATT and SNEGSKA (reference sequence). In nucleotides, the CDR3 is TGCAGTGCTAGAGATAGAGCACTCACCTACAATGAGCAGTTCTTC. Translating gives CSARDRALTYNEQFF.

The table lists this clonotype with a few counts. The CDR3 DNA reads TGTGCCTGGAGTTCGGCCGGGGGTCCTGGAAACACCATATATTTT. Amino acids: CAWSSAGGPGNTIYF. The rearrangement uses TRBV30 and TRBJ1-3; a possible D gene is TRBD1 (5 bases). Germline CDR1 and CDR2: GTSNPN and SVGIG (reference sequence). The V end was cut by 2 bases, the J end by 2 bases, with 13 bases between. The CDR3 is made up of 15 amino acids.

This clonotype was counted a few times. The J gene is TRBJ1-2, the V gene TRBV6-5; 7 bases match TRBD1. In germline, CDR1 is MNHEY, CDR2 SVGAGI. This CDR3 spans 15 amino acids. J gave up 6 bases and V 2 bases, and 9 bases lay outside the gene matches. The CDR3 nucleotides read TGTGCCAGCAGTTACCTACACAGGGGAGGGGATGGCTACACCTTC. Its protein is CASSYLHRGGDGYTF.

In this sample, this clonotype turned up many times. The chain couples TRBV12-5 to TRBJ2-5; D not certain. With 3 bases removed from V and 1 base from J, the gap between germline ends came to 3 bases. The CDR3 has 12 residues. Germline V gives CDR1 LGHNT, CDR2 FRNRAP. This CDR3 reads CASGFSQETQYF. As DNA, the CDR3 is TGTGCTAGTGGTTTTAGCCAAGAGACCCAGTACTTC.

The CDR3 DNA is TGTGCCATCAGTGATTCAGTGGACACTGAAGCTTTCTTT. Translated: CAISDSVDTEAFF. V is TRBV10-3 and J is TRBJ1-1; D gene ambiguous. The germline CDR1 and CDR2 sequences are ENHRY and SYGVKD. V was trimmed by 3 bases and J by 3 bases, leaving 8 bases between them. There are 13 residues in the CDR3.

The DNA for the CDR3 is TGTGCCAGCAGCTTAGTTGGGGGGAATCAGCCCCAGCATTTT. It specifies CASSLVGGNQPQHF. The chain links TRBV7-2 to TRBJ1-5, with TRBD1 as a possible D gene (5 bases). Trimming pared 1 base from V and 4 bases from J, leaving 8 bases between. CDR1 and CDR2 from the germline V gene are SGHTA and FQGNSA. The CDR3 totals 14 residues.

The chain uses TRBV19 and TRBJ1-5; a possible D gene is TRBD1 (6 bases). The V end was cut by 7 bases, the J end by 7 bases, with 14 bases between. The CDR3 contains 13 residues. Germline CDR1 is LNHDA and CDR2 is SQIVND (reference sequence). The CDR3 sequence is CASTLNQGQPQHF. Written as DNA, the CDR3 is TGTGCCAGTACCCTAAACCAGGGGCAGCCCCAGCATTTT.

The chain carries TRBV30 and TRBJ2-5; a weak D match, TRBD2 (6 bases). The germline V gene has CDR1 GTSNPN and CDR2 SVGIG (reference sequence). The CDR3 extends over 13 amino acids. V was pared by 2 bases and J by 3 bases, with 10 bases between. The CDR3 region is CAWSRTGEETQYF. CDR3 in DNA: TGTGCCTGGAGTCGGACGGGGGAAGAGACCCAGTACTTC. The full variable domain, its missing parts supplied by reference TRBV30 and TRBJ2-5, is SQTIHQWPATLVQPVGSPLSLECTVEGTSNPNLYWYRQAAGRGLQLLFYSVGIGQISSEVPQNLSASRPQDRQFILSSKKLLLSDSGFYLCAWSRTGEETQYFGPGTRLLVL.

This chain joins TRBV9 and TRBJ1-3; the D is unclear. The CDR3 is 13 amino acids. Germline lookup yields CDR1 SGDLS and CDR2 YYNGEE. V was pared by 5 bases and J by 2 bases, with 8 bases between. The CDR3 DNA reads TGTGCCAGCAGGGGAGTGGCTGGAAACACCATATATTTT. This gives the protein CASRGVAGNTIYF.

In this sample, this clonotype turned up a few times. The chain recombines TRBV6-2 or TRBV6-3 with TRBJ2-1; D ambiguous. Deletions cut 4 bases from V and 4 bases from J, with 8 bases between. Per germline, CDR1 MNHEY and CDR2 SVGEGT. This CDR3 is 13 amino acids long. The CDR3 region is CASSLGKYNEQFF. The CDR3 bases are TGTGCCAGCAGTTTAGGGAAATACAATGAGCAGTTCTTC.

The CDR3 bases are TGCGCCAGCAGCTTGGAAGGCGGGCGGCGCGAGCAGTACTTC. Protein sequence: CASSLEGGRREQYF. V usage is TRBV5-1 and J usage is TRBJ2-7, with D possibly matching TRBD2 (5 bases). Per germline, CDR1 SGHRS and CDR2 YFSETQ. CDR3 length: 14 amino acids. V lost 0 bases, J lost 6 bases, and 13 bases lay in between. The whole variable domain, remainder taken from reference TRBV5-1 and TRBJ2-7, is KAGVTQTPRYLIKTRGQQVTLSCSPISGHRSVSWYQQTPGQGLQFLFEYFSETQRNKGNFPGRFSGRQFSNSRSEMNVSTLELGDSALYLCASSLEGGRREQYFGPGTRLTVT.

CDR3 bases: TGTGCCATCAGTGAGGCTAGCGGGGGCCACAAGGATACGCAGTATTTT. This translates into CAISEASGGHKDTQYF. This chain uses TRBV10-3 with TRBJ2-3; the match to TRBD2 covers 10 bases. Germline CDR1 is ENHRY and CDR2 is SYGVKD. The V segment lost 2 bases and the J segment 6 bases; nucleotides outside the gene matches: 8. This CDR3 contains 16 residues.

This clonotype showed up just a few times. The rearrangement joins TRBV18 to TRBJ1-1, with D maybe TRBD1 (5 bases). V was pared by 1 base and J by 4 bases, with 13 bases between. The CDR3 runs to 15 residues. Germline assignment: CDR1 KGHSH and CDR2 LQKENI. In DNA, the CDR3 is TGTGCCAGCTCACCACTGGCGGGGGATTTCACTGAAGCTTTCTTT. Its protein is CASSPLAGDFTEAFF.

This clonotype has more than one count but fewer than ten. The CDR3 DNA reads TGTGCCAGCAGCTTACGGCCTTCTAGTCAGTCCTACGAGCAGTACTTC. Translated: CASSLRPSSQSYEQYF. V gene TRBV13 combines with J gene TRBJ2-7; the D is unclear. V gave up 2 bases and J gave up 1 base, with 15 bases separating them. The CDR3 length is 16 residues. CDR1 is PRHDT, CDR2 FYEKMQ, per germline (reference sequence).

This clonotype was seen only a few times. The chain employs TRBV15 and TRBJ2-5, with D hard to call. V lost 0 bases, J lost 9 bases, and 8 bases lay in between. The CDR3 covers 12 residues. Germline loops: CDR1 LNHNV, CDR2 YYDKDF (reference sequence). The CDR3, as DNA: TGTGCCACCAGCAGAGAGCCTTATGCCCAGTACTTC. Protein: CATSREPYAQYF.

This clonotype was found many times. The rearrangement links TRBV28 to TRBJ2-7; D is perhaps TRBD1 or TRBD2 (5 bases each). The CDR3 runs to 16 residues. Trimming cost V 5 bases and J 1 base, with 18 bases left between them. The germline V gene encodes CDR1 MDHEN and CDR2 SYDVKM. The CDR3 reads CASSLLLQGPSYEQYF. In DNA, the CDR3 is TGTGCCAGCAGTCTTCTTTTGCAGGGACCTTCCTACGAGCAGTACTTC.

The table lists this clonotype with a few counts. The chain joins TRBV2 to TRBJ2-7; 8 positions match TRBD1. Germline-derived CDR1 and CDR2 are SNHLY and FYNNEI. This CDR3 comprises 15 residues. Trimming removed 3 bases from V and 2 bases from J; junction bases left unmatched: 6. The CDR3 here is CASSDGQGYTYEQYF. DNA of the CDR3: TGTGCCAGCAGTGACGGACAGGGTTATACCTACGAGCAGTACTTC. Full variable domain (rest looked up from reference TRBV2 and TRBJ2-7): EPEVTQTPSHQVTQMGQEVILRCVPISNHLYFYWYRQILGQKVEFLVSFYNNEISEKSEIFDDQFSVERPDGSNFTLKIRSTKLEDSAMYFCASSDGQGYTYEQYFGPGTRLTVT.

This clonotype was picked up many times. In DNA, the CDR3 is TGTGCCAGCAGCTTCCGGACTAGCGGGCTTTCCTACAATGAGCAGTTCTTC. It encodes CASSFRTSGLSYNEQFF. The gene calls are TRBV11-2 and TRBJ2-1, with 11 bases lining up with TRBD2. V lost 3 bases, J lost 1 base, and 5 bases stayed unmatched. CDR1 is SGHAT, CDR2 FQNNGV, per germline. This CDR3 has 17 residues. The full variable domain, its missing parts supplied by reference TRBV11-2 and TRBJ2-1, is EAGVAQSPRYKIIEKRQSVAFWCNPISGHATLYWYQQILGQGPKLLIQFQNNGVVDDSQLPKDRFSAERLKGVDSTLKIQPAKLEDSAVYLCASSFRTSGLSYNEQFFGPGTRLTVL.

The V gene is TRBV5-1, the J gene TRBJ2-1; a weak D match, TRBD1 (5 bases). CDR1 is SGHRS and CDR2 is YFSETQ in the germline V gene. Trimming pared 3 bases from V and 4 bases from J, leaving 11 bases between. This CDR3 spans 14 amino acids. CDR3 amino acids: CASSSQGVYNEQFF. The CDR3 nucleotides are TGCGCCAGCAGCTCCCAAGGGGTATACAATGAGCAGTTCTTC.

The CDR3 protein is CASSLGQNYGYTF. DNA for the CDR3: TGTGCCAGCAGTTTAGGGCAGAACTATGGCTACACCTTC. V is TRBV12-3 or TRBV12-4 and J is TRBJ1-2; unclear D gene. This CDR3 region has 13 residues. The germline V and J ends were trimmed by 1 base and 2 bases, with 5 bases remaining between them.

This clonotype was seen repeatedly, ten times or more. The chain recombines TRBV24-1 with TRBJ2-2, with TRBD2 identical over 8 bases. The germline CDR1 and CDR2 sequences are KGHDR and SFDVKD. CDR3 length: 15 amino acids. V lost 5 bases to trimming and J lost 2 bases; unmatched junction nucleotides: 3. Written as DNA, the CDR3 is TGTGCCACCAGTGGGACTAGCCTAAACACCGGGGAGCTGTTTTTT. Residues: CATSGTSLNTGELFF.

V gene TRBV27 combines with J gene TRBJ2-2; D gene unclear. The CDR3 consists of 13 residues. Trimming cost V 4 bases and J 6 bases, with 9 bases left between them. Germline V gene lookup returns CDR1 MNHEY and CDR2 SMNVEV (reference sequence). The CDR3 DNA reads TGTGCCAGCAGTTCTCGAAGTCCCGGGGAGCTGTTTTTT. Its protein product is CASSSRSPGELFF.

This clonotype has only a few counts. The chain combines TRBV20-1 with TRBJ2-3, with TRBD2 matching over 10 bases. The CDR3 has 13 amino acids. With 8 bases clipped from V and 4 bases from J, the junction kept 6 bases outside the gene matches. Germline V gene data show CDR1 as DFQATT and CDR2 as SNEGSKA (reference sequence). CDR3: CSSGLAVSDTQYF. The CDR3 DNA reads TGCAGTTCAGGACTAGCGGTTTCAGATACGCAGTATTTT.

The genes are TRBV6-5 and TRBJ1-6; 7 nucleotides agree with TRBD1. The germline gives CDR1 MNHEY, CDR2 SVGAGI. V gave up 2 bases and J gave up 7 bases; unmatched junction bases: 5. CDR3 size: 15 residues. The CDR3 sequence: CASSYDRAPNSPLHF. As DNA, the CDR3 is TGTGCCAGCAGTTACGACAGGGCACCAAATTCACCCCTCCACTTT.

This rearrangement joins TRBV7-8 to TRBJ1-4; no firm D call. The germline CDR1 and CDR2 sequences are SGHVS and FQNEAQ. This CDR3 spans 14 amino acids. V lost 3 bases to trimming and J lost 8 bases, with 13 bases between them. CDR3 protein: CASSFNKVTEKLFF. For the CDR3, the DNA is TGTGCCAGCAGCTTCAATAAGGTTACCGAAAAACTGTTTTTT.